The 20 T cell receptor beta chains reported below all come from one sample, sequenced in a study of glioma-infiltrating T cells after dendritic cell vaccination. Sequencing used immunoSEQ multiplex PCR; TCRdb keeps in-frame clones, though not all of them. This sample has 80,000 to 100,000 clones, with 79% found just once. Sample: blood, taken before dendritic cell vaccination. All receptors come from a human donor with glioblastoma.

The chain recombines TRBV7-8 with TRBJ1-3, with a weak D call TRBD1 (6 bases). V was pared by 2 bases and J by 0 bases, with 11 bases between. The V gene's germline CDR1 is SGHVS and CDR2 FQNEAQ. The CDR3 is 16 residues long. CDR3 amino acids: CASSLNRVNSGNTIYF. Written as DNA, the CDR3 is TGTGCCAGCAGCTTAAACAGGGTAAACTCTGGAAACACCATATATTTT.

The CDR3 sequence: CASSPDSLAYEQYF. The CDR3 DNA is TGTGCCAGCTCACCAGACAGCCTCGCGTACGAGCAGTACTTC. The genes are TRBV18 and TRBJ2-7; tentative D call: TRBD1 (5 bases). The CDR3 is 14 amino acids. Trimming stripped 2 bases from V and 4 bases from J, with 12 bases between. From germline, CDR1 is KGHSH and CDR2 LQKENI.

This rearrangement joins TRBV6-5 to TRBJ1-6, with TRBD1 matching 7 bases. V gave up 2 bases and J gave up 5 bases; unmatched junction bases: 6. CDR3 length: 16 residues. CDR1 MNHEY and CDR2 SVGAGI come from the germline V gene. CDR3 amino acids: CASSYMGTDNNSPLHF. The CDR3 nucleotides are TGTGCCAGCAGTTACATGGGGACAGATAATAATTCACCCCTCCACTTT.

The CDR3 DNA sequence: TGCGCCAGCAGCCTGCAGGCGGGCCCTTCCCCAAATGAGCAGTTCTTC. Its protein product is CASSLQAGPSPNEQFF. This sequence joins TRBV5-1 and TRBJ2-1; tentatively, D is TRBD2 (5 bases). Germline V gene lookup returns CDR1 SGHRS and CDR2 YFSETQ. The CDR3 runs to 16 residues. V was cut by 4 bases and J by 7 bases, with 21 bases left in between.

This chain links TRBV6-6 with TRBJ2-1; D gene uncertain. CDR1 and CDR2 from the germline V gene are MNHNY and SVGAGI (reference sequence). This CDR3 has 11 amino acids. V was clipped by 2 bases and J by 8 bases, with 4 bases between them. CDR3 nucleotides: TGTGCCAGCAGTTACGGAGATGAGCAGTTCTTC. It yields the protein CASSYGDEQFF.

CDR3: CASSASGQSNQPQHF. CDR3 DNA sequence: TGTGCCAGTAGTGCATCGGGACAGAGCAATCAGCCCCAGCATTTT. The chain combines TRBV19 with TRBJ1-5, with 7 bases identical to TRBD1. CDR3 length equals 15 residues. The V and J ends lost 5 bases and 1 base, in that order; junction bases with no gene match: 5. Germline loops: CDR1 LNHDA, CDR2 SQIVND (reference sequence).

The V gene is TRBV5-5, the J gene TRBJ1-1; D remains ambiguous. Trimming removed 0 bases from V and 5 bases from J, with 8 bases in between. CDR1 SGHKS and CDR2 YYEKEE come from the germline V gene (reference sequence). This CDR3 contains 13 residues. CDR3 DNA sequence: TGTGCCAGCAGCTTGGAAGGGAGAACTGAAGCTTTCTTT. Translated, it gives CASSLEGRTEAFF. Full variable domain (remainder filled in from reference TRBV5-5 and TRBJ1-1): DAGVTQSPTHLIKTRGQQVTLRCSPISGHKSVSWYQQVLGQGPQFIFQYYEKEERGRGNFPDRFSARQFPNYSSELNVNALLLGDSALYLCASSLEGRTEAFFGQGTRLTVV.

This chain links TRBV2 with TRBJ2-3; 8 nucleotides match TRBD2. The CDR3 runs 14 residues. The J segment lost 8 bases and the V segment lost 6 bases, leaving 10 bases of the junction unmatched. Germline CDR1 reads SNHLY; CDR2 reads FYNNEI. CDR3 protein: CASRRGGLRGTQYF. CDR3 DNA: TGTGCCAGCAGACGGGGGGGCCTTAGGGGTACGCAGTATTTT.

The chain employs TRBV30 and TRBJ1-2; TRBD1 aligns across 10 bases. Unmatched junction bases numbered 8, after V lost 4 bases and J lost 6 bases. Germline V CDR1 and CDR2: GTSNPN, SVGIG (reference sequence). There are 14 residues in the CDR3. This CDR3 is CAWNGQGVCNGYTF. DNA of the CDR3: TGTGCCTGGAACGGACAGGGGGTCTGTAATGGCTACACCTTC. Variable domain in full (rest from reference TRBV30 and TRBJ1-2): SQTIHQWPATLVQPVGSPLSLECTVEGTSNPNLYWYRQAAGRGLQLLFYSVGIGQISSEVPQNLSASRPQDRQFILSSKKLLLSDSGFYLCAWNGQGVCNGYTFGSGTRLTVV.

V gene TRBV18 combines with J gene TRBJ2-1; 8 nucleotides align to TRBD2. The CDR3 runs to 16 residues. V gave up 1 base and J gave up 2 bases; unmatched junction bases: 4. Looked up from germline, CDR1 is KGHSH and CDR2 is LQKENI. The CDR3 here is CASSPRTSGTYNEQFF. The CDR3 region has the DNA TGTGCCAGCTCACCACGCACTAGCGGCACCTACAATGAGCAGTTCTTC. Variable domain in full (rest from reference TRBV18 and TRBJ2-1): NAGVMQNPRHLVRRRGQEARLRCSPMKGHSHVYWYRQLPEEGLKFMVYLQKENIIDESGMPKERFSAEFPKEGPSILRIQQVVRGDSAAYFCASSPRTSGTYNEQFFGPGTRLTVL.

This chain connects TRBV5-1 to TRBJ1-2; D might be TRBD1 (6 bases). V was pared by 1 base and J by 6 bases, with 13 bases between. Germline CDR1 reads SGHRS; CDR2 reads YFSETQ. This CDR3 has 14 residues. Here the CDR3 reads CASSLIQGIHGYTF. CDR3 in DNA: TGCGCCAGCAGCTTGATACAGGGTATACATGGCTACACCTTC.

The J gene is TRBJ2-5, the V gene TRBV28, with D possibly TRBD1 on 6 matching bases. Germline CDR1 reads MDHEN; CDR2 reads SYDVKM. This CDR3 spans 17 amino acids. The ends were cut back, 7 bases at V and 0 bases at J, with 21 bases in the middle. CDR3 protein: CASTQGRGQRYQETQYF. CDR3 bases: TGTGCCAGCACCCAGGGACGAGGACAGAGGTACCAAGAGACCCAGTACTTC.

This rearrangement joins TRBV27 to TRBJ2-1; 14 nucleotides agree with TRBD2. The CDR3 has 20 residues. Germline loops: CDR1 MNHEY, CDR2 SMNVEV (reference sequence). V was pared by 1 base and J by 0 bases, with 8 bases of the junction left unmatched. The CDR3 protein is CASSLLRTSGRPSSYNEQFF. CDR3 coding DNA: TGTGCCAGCAGTTTATTGAGGACTAGCGGGAGGCCTAGCTCCTACAATGAGCAGTTCTTC.

The CDR3 loop reads CASSSTGTGAPYEQYF. DNA of the CDR3: TGTGCCAGCTCATCAACCGGGACAGGGGCCCCCTACGAGCAGTACTTC. The chain recombines TRBV18 with TRBJ2-7; 10 bases line up with TRBD1. V was pared by 5 bases and J by 2 bases, with 9 bases of the junction left unmatched. CDR1 KGHSH and CDR2 LQKENI come from the germline V gene. This CDR3 spans 16 amino acids.

This chain uses TRBV2 with TRBJ2-5, with 7 bases lining up with TRBD2. The CDR3 contains 13 residues. Trimming cost V 5 bases and J 2 bases; bases outside gene matches: 2. CDR1 and CDR2 (germline): SNHLY, FYNNEI. The CDR3 DNA reads TGTGCCAGCAGTTGGACTAGTCAAGAGACCCAGTACTTC. Translated, it gives CASSWTSQETQYF.

The table lists this clone with a few counts. The gene calls are TRBV4-1 and TRBJ2-1; 9 bases fit TRBD2. Germline-derived CDR1 and CDR2 are MGHRA and YSYEKL. V gave up 0 bases and J gave up 13 bases; unmatched junction bases: 7. This CDR3 is 14 amino acids long. In DNA, the CDR3 is TGCGCCAGCAGCCAAGAAGTGGGAGCGGGAGGCCAGTTCTTC. This encodes CASSQEVGAGGQFF.

The sample holds one count of this clone. J is TRBJ1-2 and V is TRBV2; TRBD1 matches 7 bases. V trimming: 6 bases; J trimming: 8 bases; junction bases outside the gene matches: 9. The CDR3 covers 13 residues. Germline CDR1 is SNHLY and CDR2 is FYNNEI. The CDR3 loop reads CASSERGLGGYTF. The CDR3 DNA follows: TGTGCCAGCAGCGAAAGGGGGCTCGGGGGCTACACCTTC.

This chain links TRBV5-5 with TRBJ2-7; D perhaps matches TRBD1 (6 bases). The CDR3 spans 12 residues. Germline V gene data show CDR1 as SGHKS and CDR2 as YYEKEE (reference sequence). V was cut by 3 bases and J by 4 bases, with 8 bases left in between. The CDR3 DNA follows: TGTGCCAGCAGCTCGCAGGGGTACGAGCAGTACTTC. Encoded protein: CASSSQGYEQYF.

This clone is a singleton in its sample. At one of its ends the junction is not consistent with the germline gene, which may arise from a read error. V usage is TRBV7-6 and J usage is TRBJ1-1; D not resolved. Germline CDR1 is SGHVS and CDR2 is FNYEAQ. The CDR3 sequence is 15 residues long. The CDR3 DNA reads TGTGCCAGCAGTTTAGGGTCAGGCTCTACCTCTGAAGCTTTCTTT. Its protein product is CASSLGSGSTSEAFF. Looking up the rest from reference TRBV7-6 and TRBJ1-1 gives the full variable domain: GAGVSQSPRYKVTKRGQDVALRCDPISGHVSLYWYRQALGQGPEFLTYFNYEAQQDKSGLPNDRFSAERPEGSISTLTIQRTEQRDSAMYRCASSLGSGSTSEAFFGQGTRLTVV.

The chain employs TRBV5-1 and TRBJ1-2; 8 bases align to TRBD1. From germline, CDR1 is SGHRS and CDR2 YFSETQ. V shed 4 bases and J 4 bases; nucleotides not matched to a gene: 15. The CDR3 has 17 amino acids. The DNA for the CDR3 is TGCGCCAGCAGCCCCGGGAGAGGACAGGGTATGGGCTATGGCTACACCTTC. It is translated as CASSPGRGQGMGYGYTF.